This TCR beta chain originates from a study of blood T cell repertoires in COVID-19. Study in general: Sites in the United States, Italy and Spain provided acute and convalescent COVID-19 samples. T cells, B-cell-depleted T cells, or PBMCs supplied cDNA or gDNA.

There are a few counts of this clone. Assay used: immunoSEQ multiplex PCR; TCRdb lists only in-frame clones, some missing. The data show about 20,000 clones, 80% to 95% seen once. Trimming at V came to 6 bases and at J to 1 base, leaving 1 base not matched to a gene. This CDR3 has 13 amino acids. In germline, CDR1 is ENHRY, CDR2 SYGVKD. The specimen was peripheral blood. The chain has TRBV10-3 and TRBJ2-5; 8 bases agree with TRBD1. The receptor comes from a man aged 70-80 years with active COVID-19. The CDR3 coding sequence is TGTGCCATCAGAGGGACAGGCCAAGAGACCCAGTACTTC. It translates to CAIRGTGQETQYF.